The 15 T cell receptor beta chains below come from one sample, sequenced in a study of technical replicates of blood from a few donors. Sequencing was performed with immunoSEQ multiplex PCR; in TCRdb, only in-frame clones are kept and a portion is missing. The table has tens of thousands of clones, nearly 98% seen once. Sequenced input: T cells isolated from PBMCs. These receptors originate from a human donor in good health.

V usage is TRBV29-1 and J usage is TRBJ2-7, with 10 bases matching TRBD1. The CDR3 length is 13 residues. J gave up 10 bases and V 4 bases, and 10 bases lay outside the gene matches. The germline V gene has CDR1 SQVTM and CDR2 ANQGSEA. The DNA for the CDR3 is TGCAGCGTTGTCCTTTCGGACAGGGGGTTTCAGTACTTC. Translating it yields CSVVLSDRGFQYF.

This clone was seen a single time. This chain connects TRBV7-8 to TRBJ1-5; TRBD1 agrees at 8 bases. With 4 bases clipped from V and 2 bases from J, the junction kept 7 bases outside the gene matches. The CDR3 contains 16 residues. From germline, CDR1 is SGHVS and CDR2 FQNEAQ. The CDR3 is CASSWMTGVGNQPQHF. The DNA for the CDR3 is TGTGCCAGCAGCTGGATGACAGGGGTTGGCAATCAGCCCCAGCATTTT.

V and J are TRBV2 and TRBJ2-7, with 13 positions matching TRBD2. The CDR3 has 14 residues. Germline CDR1 reads SNHLY; CDR2 reads FYNNEI. V gave up 4 bases and J gave up 5 bases; unmatched junction bases: 2. CDR3 protein: CASSGTSGRDEQYF. CDR3 nucleotide sequence: TGTGCCAGCAGTGGAACTAGCGGGAGGGACGAGCAGTACTTC.

This chain joins TRBV6-5 and TRBJ1-3; TRBD1 might be the D (6 bases). Trimming cost V 8 bases and J 8 bases, with 19 bases left between them. The CDR3 is 14 amino acids. Germline loops: CDR1 MNHEY, CDR2 SVGAGI. CDR3 in amino acids: CASRGGPNSDTIYF. In nucleotides, the CDR3 is TGTGCCAGCCGGGGGGGGCCAAACTCAGACACCATATATTTT.

About this clone: One end of the junction fails to match germline, which may point to a read error. The gene calls are TRBV7-7 and TRBJ2-7; TRBD1 aligns across 7 bases. Germline-derived CDR1 and CDR2 are SSHAT and FNYEAQ (reference sequence). The CDR3 extends over 13 amino acids. The CDR3 protein is CASSFGTAYEQYF. Written as DNA, the CDR3 is TGTGCTAGCAGCTTTGGGACAGCCTACGAGCAGTACTTC. Full variable domain (missing parts from reference TRBV7-7 and TRBJ2-7): GAGVSQSPRYKVTKRGQDVTLRCDPISSHATLYWYQQALGQGPEFLTYFNYEAQPDKSGLPSDRFSAERPEGSISTLTIQRTEQRDSAMYRCASSFGTAYEQYFGPGTRLTVT.

In its sample, this clone was seen once. The chain couples TRBV6-1 to TRBJ2-5, with TRBD2 matching 8 bases. Germline trimming cut 8 bases from V and 1 base from J; bases unmatched to any gene: 6. Per germline, CDR1 MNHNS and CDR2 SASEGT. This CDR3 contains 14 residues. The CDR3 DNA sequence: TGTGCCAGCGTACTAGCGGCCCTCCAAGAGACCCAGTACTTC. The encoded protein is CASVLAALQETQYF.

The V call is TRBV7-4, the J call TRBJ2-7, with 9 bases identical to TRBD1. CDR3 length: 17 amino acids. Losses at the gene ends were 9 bases for V and 1 base for J; bases not matched to a gene: 16. Germline V lookup: CDR1 SGHVT, CDR2 SQSDAQ. CDR3 protein: CASPLMTSQGASYEQYF. CDR3 DNA: TGTGCCAGTCCCCTAATGACCTCACAGGGGGCTTCCTACGAGCAGTACTTC.

The chain employs TRBV7-9 and TRBJ2-1; TRBD2 aligns across 14 bases. The CDR3 covers 18 residues. V shed 7 bases, J shed 7 bases, and the junction held 15 bases outside the gene matches. Germline loops: CDR1 SEHNR, CDR2 FQNEAQ (reference sequence). DNA for the CDR3: TGTGCCAGCACCCCGGCGGGGACTAGCGGGAGAAATTTAAATGAGCAGTTCTTC. Its protein product is CASTPAGTSGRNLNEQFF.

The genes are TRBV19 and TRBJ1-2, with unresolved D. CDR3 size: 13 residues. Germline V gene lookup returns CDR1 LNHDA and CDR2 SQIVND (reference sequence). The ends were cut back, 2 bases at V and 4 bases at J, with 8 bases in the middle. CDR3 sequence (DNA): TGTGCCAGTAGTATAAAGCAGGTCTATGGCTACACCTTC. Translated: CASSIKQVYGYTF.

The rearrangement links TRBV9 to TRBJ2-7; D remains ambiguous. Trimming took off 0 bases at V and 5 bases at J, with 6 bases between the two ends. The germline gives CDR1 SGDLS, CDR2 YYNGEE. The CDR3 runs 12 residues. The CDR3 sequence: CASSVDYHEQYF. DNA of the CDR3: TGTGCCAGCAGCGTAGACTATCACGAGCAGTACTTC.

This rearrangement joins TRBV2 to TRBJ2-1; 11 positions match TRBD2. CDR1 SNHLY and CDR2 FYNNEI come from the germline V gene. This CDR3 region has 16 residues. With V trimmed by 5 bases and J by 5 bases, 8 bases remained unmatched. The chain's CDR3 is CASSYRLAGPNNEQFF. The CDR3 DNA reads as TGTGCCAGCAGTTATAGACTAGCGGGACCAAACAATGAGCAGTTCTTC.

The CDR3 DNA is TGTGCCAGCGCACCGGGATTGAACACTGAAGCTTTCTTT. Encoded protein: CASAPGLNTEAFF. V usage is TRBV19 and J usage is TRBJ1-1; D is unclear. V lost 9 bases, J lost 0 bases, and 11 bases lay in between. This CDR3 spans 13 amino acids. The V gene's germline CDR1 is LNHDA and CDR2 SQIVND (reference sequence).

The genes are TRBV25-1 and TRBJ2-1; 9 bases match TRBD2. CDR3 length: 18 amino acids. In germline, CDR1 is MGHDK, CDR2 SYGVNS. V trimming: 4 bases; J trimming: 7 bases; junction bases outside the gene matches: 17. The CDR3 nucleotides are TGTGCCAGCAGTGGCCCGAGGGCGGGAGGGCCGACAGGGAATGAGCAGTTCTTC. Its translation: CASSGPRAGGPTGNEQFF.

The genes are TRBV6-1 and TRBJ1-1; possible D gene TRBD1, 6 bases. CDR1 is MNHNS and CDR2 is SASEGT in the germline V gene. The length of the CDR3 is 14 residues. V was cut by 2 bases and J by 0 bases, with 7 bases left in between. This chain's CDR3 is CASSETGMNTEAFF. The CDR3 nucleotides read TGTGCCAGCAGTGAAACAGGGATGAACACTGAAGCTTTCTTT.

The rearrangement uses TRBV5-1 and TRBJ2-1; D unclear. V was trimmed by 2 bases and J by 8 bases, leaving 11 bases between them. Germline values: CDR1 SGHRS, CDR2 YFSETQ. This CDR3 spans 13 amino acids. CDR3 nucleotide sequence: TGCGCCAGCAGCTTCTCCGCACATTATGAGCAGTTCTTC. It translates to CASSFSAHYEQFF.